This is a list of T cell receptor beta chains from one sample in a study of blood T cell repertoires in COVID-19. Using immunoSEQ multiplex PCR, the repertoire was profiled, and TCRdb retains in-frame clones only, with some absent. The sample has a few hundred thousand clones, 70% to 90% seen once; the top ten hold about 4.5%. The sequenced sample was peripheral blood. The receptors stem from a man aged 55-75 years who had recovered from COVID-19. Each CDR3 is given with its conserved first and last residue. Each record gives: V gene, D gene, clone size, J gene, CDR3 DNA, CDR3 protein. D genes are given only for firm matches. Clone size, where shown, is once, few, many, or a class for clones that have expanded.

V gene: TRBV11-1
D gene: .
clone size: once
J gene: TRBJ1-6
CDR3 DNA: TGTGCCAGCAGCTTACGGGGGATTTCACCCCTCCACTTT
CDR3 protein: CASSLRGISPLHF

V gene: TRBV4-2
D gene: .
clone size: .
J gene: TRBJ1-2
CDR3 DNA: TGTGCCAGCAGCCAAGATAGGGGGAATAACTATGGCTACACCTTC
CDR3 protein: CASSQDRGNNYGYTF

V gene: TRBV2
D gene: TRBD1
clone size: few
J gene: TRBJ1-5
CDR3 DNA: TGTGCCAGCCACAGGGGGCCCAATCAGCCCCAGCATTTT
CDR3 protein: CASHRGPNQPQHF

V gene: TRBV19
D gene: TRBD2
clone size: .
J gene: TRBJ2-1
CDR3 DNA: TGTGCCAGTAGTGGGGGATGGCGGGAGATCTACAATGAGCAGTTCTTC
CDR3 protein: CASSGGWREIYNEQFF

V gene: TRBV5-8
D gene: TRBD1
clone size: once
J gene: TRBJ1-2
CDR3 DNA: TGTGCCAGCAGCGTAATCTTGGGGACAGGGACTTATGGCTACACCTTC
CDR3 protein: CASSVILGTGTYGYTF

V gene: TRBV19
D gene: TRBD1
clone size: few
J gene: TRBJ1-5
CDR3 DNA: TGTGCCAGTACTAACGCCGGGACAGGGGCCGGTCAGCCCCAGCATTTT
CDR3 protein: CASTNAGTGAGQPQHF

V gene: TRBV6-5
D gene: .
clone size: once
J gene: TRBJ2-5
CDR3 DNA: TGTGCCAGCAGCCACAACCAAGAGACCCAGTACTTC
CDR3 protein: CASSHNQETQYF

V gene: TRBV29-1
D gene: TRBD1
clone size: .
J gene: TRBJ1-1
CDR3 DNA: TGCAGCGTTGAGGACAGGGTTGCTGGTTCTGAAGCTTTCTTT
CDR3 protein: CSVEDRVAGSEAFF

V gene: TRBV11-2
D gene: TRBD2
clone size: .
J gene: TRBJ2-5
CDR3 DNA: TGTGCCAGCAGAGCTAGGGCGGGGGATCAAGAGACCCAGTACTTC
CDR3 protein: CASRARAGDQETQYF

V gene: TRBV30
D gene: TRBD2
clone size: .
J gene: TRBJ2-1
CDR3 DNA: TGTGCCTGGCAGACTAGCGGCGGTCCCAATGAGCAGTTCTTC
CDR3 protein: CAWQTSGGPNEQFF

V gene: TRBV13
D gene: TRBD2
clone size: .
J gene: TRBJ2-3
CDR3 DNA: TGTGCCAGCACCACCACGGGGGGGCCTGAGACAGATACGCAGTATTTT
CDR3 protein: CASTTTGGPETDTQYF

V gene: TRBV4-2
D gene: .
clone size: .
J gene: TRBJ1-4
CDR3 DNA: TGTGCCAGCAGCCAAGAGGGGGGAGGGAGGGATGAAAAACTGTTTTTT
CDR3 protein: CASSQEGGGRDEKLFF

V gene: TRBV27
D gene: TRBD2
clone size: .
J gene: TRBJ2-1
CDR3 DNA: TGTGCCAGCAGTATCAGGGGGACTAGCGGGAAGTACAATGAGCAGTTCTTC
CDR3 protein: CASSIRGTSGKYNEQFF

V gene: TRBV28
D gene: TRBD1
clone size: once
J gene: TRBJ1-6
CDR3 DNA: TGTGCCAGCAACATTAGGGGGCGCGGGAATTCACCCCTCCACTTT
CDR3 protein: CASNIRGRGNSPLHF

V gene: TRBV5-4
D gene: .
clone size: .
J gene: TRBJ1-1
CDR3 DNA: TGTGCCAGCAGCTTAGGGGTCCTGAACACTGAAGCTTTCTTT
CDR3 protein: CASSLGVLNTEAFF

V gene: TRBV5-1
D gene: .
clone size: few
J gene: TRBJ2-5
CDR3 DNA: TGCGCCAGCAGCTTGGAAGGGGTCCAGGGAGGAGAGACCCAGTACTTC
CDR3 protein: CASSLEGVQGGETQYF

V gene: TRBV5-1
D gene: .
clone size: .
J gene: TRBJ2-7
CDR3 DNA: TGCGCCAGCAGCCCCCCAGGTAGTCTGTCCTACGAGCAGTACTTC
CDR3 protein: CASSPPGSLSYEQYF

V gene: TRBV6-5
D gene: .
clone size: .
J gene: TRBJ1-1
CDR3 DNA: TGTGCCAGCAGTTACTCGGGGTGGGAGGACGCTTTCTTT
CDR3 protein: CASSYSGWEDAFF

V gene: TRBV7-9
D gene: .
clone size: .
J gene: TRBJ1-1
CDR3 DNA: TGTGCCAGCAGCTCGGGGGTCGGCACTGAAGCTTTCTTT
CDR3 protein: CASSSGVGTEAFF

V gene: TRBV27
D gene: TRBD1
clone size: .
J gene: TRBJ1-2
CDR3 DNA: TGTGCCAGCACTACAGGGGCCGCGGGTTTCACAAACTATGGCTACACCTTC
CDR3 protein: CASTTGAAGFTNYGYTF

V gene: TRBV10-2
D gene: .
clone size: once
J gene: TRBJ1-4
CDR3 DNA: TGCGCCGTCTCACGAGGGATAGGAGAAAAACTGTTTTTT
CDR3 protein: CAVSRGIGEKLFF

V gene: TRBV5-6
D gene: TRBD1
clone size: .
J gene: TRBJ1-2
CDR3 DNA: TGTGCCAGCAGCGCAAACAGGGGGTACTATGGCTACACCTTC
CDR3 protein: CASSANRGYYGYTF

V gene: TRBV28
D gene: TRBD2
clone size: .
J gene: TRBJ2-3
CDR3 DNA: TGTGCCAGCAGTTCCCGGACTAGCGGGACTATGGATACGCAGTATTTT
CDR3 protein: CASSSRTSGTMDTQYF

V gene: TRBV19
D gene: .
clone size: .
J gene: TRBJ2-2
CDR3 DNA: TGTGCCAGTTCACAGAGAAACACCGGGGAGCTGTTTTTT
CDR3 protein: CASSQRNTGELFF

V gene: TRBV12-5
D gene: .
clone size: .
J gene: TRBJ2-1
CDR3 DNA: TGTGCTAGTGGTTTGGTAAGCGGTAGCGTTTCCTACAATGAGCAGTTCTTC
CDR3 protein: CASGLVSGSVSYNEQFF

V gene: TRBV19
D gene: TRBD1
clone size: .
J gene: TRBJ2-2
CDR3 DNA: TGTGCCAGTAGTAGGTGGACAGGGCGGAACACCGGGGAGCTGTTTTTT
CDR3 protein: CASSRWTGRNTGELFF

V gene: TRBV9
D gene: TRBD2
clone size: .
J gene: TRBJ2-4
CDR3 DNA: TGTGCCAGCAGCGTAGGGACTAGCGGAGAAAACATTCAGTACTTC
CDR3 protein: CASSVGTSGENIQYF